This T cell receptor (beta chain) stems from a study of T cells in Graves' hyperthyroidism and ophthalmopathy. This clonotype was picked up many times. From RNA transcripts, TCR beta CDR3 regions were amplified. Carried out on the TCR CDR3, a first-round RT-PCR used the HTBI primer set. TCRdb re-called the multiplex PCR reads through MiXCR, storing one row per CDR3 protein. The table has about 500,000 distinct CDR3 sequences, over 15% seen once. Trimming shortened V by 1 base and J by 6 bases, and 21 bases separated the two germline ends. The CDR3 length is 16 residues. Germline V gives CDR1 GTSNPN, CDR2 SVGIG (reference sequence).

The TCR comes from a woman between 18 and 29 years old with Graves' hyperthyroidism. Input material: blood. The J gene is TRBJ1-2, the V gene TRBV30; no definite D call. The chain's CDR3 is CAWSGEGLAPGNGYTF. As DNA, the CDR3 is TGTGCCTGGAGTGGCGAGGGCCTAGCCCCGGGGAATGGCTACACCTTC.